The entry below gives a single T cell receptor beta chain sequence along with its context. Its antigen is unknown. This record comes from a study of beta chain features in type 1 diabetes. General observations from the study: Type 1 diabetes patients had moderately but significantly shorter TCRB CDR3s in all four CD4+ subsets. The study found fewer insertions and more deletions at VDJ junctions in type 1 diabetes patients. PCR could preferentially amplify shorter templates, alike in patients and controls.

V shed 5 bases and J 5 bases; nucleotides not matched to a gene: 9. Germline CDR1 is SEHNR and CDR2 is FQNEAQ (reference sequence). CDR3 size: 15 residues. Expressed TCRB transcripts were sequenced because the isolated RNA had all been reverse transcribed beforehand. Profiled with immunoSEQ multiplex PCR; TCRdb holds only in-frame clones, not every one. The sample contains around 710,000 clones, around 12% of which appear only once. Sampling consisted of one heparinised blood draw per donor, averaging about 110 mL. The TCR originated in a young man with type 1 diabetes. Material for sequencing was naive CD4+ T cells from blood. The chain employs TRBV7-9 and TRBJ2-1, with 7 bases aligning to TRBD2. This CDR3 reads CASSLGLGKNNEQFF. Written as DNA, the CDR3 is TGTGCCAGCAGCCTTGGACTAGGTAAAAACAATGAGCAGTTCTTC.